This TCR beta chain is from a study of T-cell memory formation after mild COVID-19. The overall study: TCR clusters largely stayed donor specific. Study results and caveats: CD4+ contracting clones were found mainly in CM and EM, and CD8+ ones in EMRA.

In this sample, this clonotype turned up a few times. Its antigen is unknown. Per germline, CDR1 DFQATT and CDR2 SNEGSKA (reference sequence). The CDR3 length is 12 residues. V lost 7 bases, J lost 3 bases, and 9 bases lay in between. Each CDR3 protein is one row after TCRdb ran MiXCR on the 5' RACE reads. Seen here are 250,000 to 400,000 distinct CDR3 sequences, roughly an eighth observed once, and the top ten hold roughly a fifth. Sequencing used PBMCs or a T cell subset sorted from them (not recorded which). The V and J genes are TRBV20-1 and TRBJ1-4, with D uncertain. The receptor was isolated from a man aged 18 to 30 who had mild COVID-19 (a few samples of this study predate the infection). Cell type and time point are not known. The CDR3 nucleotides are TGCAGTGTTTCGGACTCTAATGAAAAACTGTTTTTT. The encoded protein is CSVSDSNEKLFF.